This T cell receptor beta chain is drawn from a study of blood T cell repertoires in COVID-19 (dated by TCRdb to about 2020). Regarding the study in general: Collaborator samples came from the United States, Italy and Spain and covered acute and convalescent phases of COVID-19. Where HLA class I and class II types were available, the types were taken from metadata supplied by the sample provider, not from assay-based typing. The samples were drawn from the first 160 participants of the ongoing ImmuneRACE study and from some 1,300 subjects provided by 6 global collaborators. Nearly every sample came with metadata listing a de-identified subject ID, COVID-19 status, age in years and sex. The material from the prospective study consisted of cDNA or gDNA derived from T cells, B-cell-depleted T cells, or PBMCs. Deeply sampled blood TCRbeta repertoires from subjects exposed to, actively infected with, or recovered from COVID-19 were included in the dataset. The repertoires were released in a freely available public database meant as a resource for research on the immune response to SARS-CoV-2.

Collaborating institutions collected whole blood in K2EDTA tubes following their own protocols. For TCRbeta analysis, collaborators shipped samples in one of three forms: frozen whole blood, isolated PBMCs, or DNA extracted from either of those sample types. The CDR3 spans 15 residues, from the cysteine through the phenylalanine. CDR3 DNA is the only sequence kept; it has 45 bases, read in frame from the first base. The germline V gene yields KGHSH for CDR1 and LQKENI for CDR2. Trimming removed 0 bases from V and 0 bases from J, leaving 8 bases between the germline ends. As regards this clone: No cognate antigen has been identified for it. No quality values exist for individual bases; no much larger clone is one base distant.

TCRbeta CDR3 regions were amplified from genomic DNA using the immunoSEQ Assay, a bias-controlled multiplex PCR. The authors' pipeline ran thus. Nucleated cell counts per sample were estimated from amplification of reference gene primers within the assay. To quantify the absolute abundance of each unique TCRbeta CDR3 rearrangement, sequence reads were collapsed and filtered. For each sample, productive Simpson clonality was calculated as the square root of Simpson's diversity index across productive rearrangements. This is the immuneACCESS table as TCRdb keeps it, with only in-frame sequences that have V and J called. A part of the clones is gone; compared with another copy, unresolved V genes explain less than half, and the rest is unexplained. V and J calls and clone size come straight from that table; D and trimming were deduced from the DNA. The sample table shows some 400,000 clones, and roughly 86% are seen once. Jointly, the top ten make up 0.85% to 1.3% of the sample.

Here is what the overall study found, with its caveats: The quantity of clinical and demographic metadata differed by source and by participant and was supplied without curation.

This chain joins TRBV18 to TRBJ1-1; the D gene is perhaps TRBD1, on 5 matching bases. The TCR comes from a human donor with acute or convalescent COVID-19. The donor label of this sample is uncertain. Source material: peripheral blood. The CDR3 here reads CASSPPGLMNTEAFF. The bases read TGTGCCAGCTCACCACCGGGACTGATGAACACTGAAGCTTTCTTT.